The clone carrying this TCR beta chain was found a few times. Its specificity is unknown. This specimen belongs to a study of regulatory T cells in long-lasting Graves disease. The study's findings and limits: Newly diagnosed patients shared 950 to 1,000 public clonotypes; persistent patients shared a few thousand.

Investigators prepared the TCR beta libraries by applying iRepertoire HTBI primers and Arm-PCR of CDR3 regions. Via MiXCR, TCRdb re-called the multiplex PCR reads, giving one row per CDR3 protein. Here the sample spans some 490,000 distinct CDR3 sequences, 12% being singletons. Time point indicated: newly diagnosed GD, antithyroid drugs for less than 3 months. Scientists built the TCR library using RNA that was extracted from PBMCs. Trimming removed 0 bases from V and 3 bases from J, with 10 bases in between. The CDR3 is 14 amino acids. Germline V gene lookup returns CDR1 SGDLS and CDR2 YYNGEE. The same data also went into a second study, on T cells in Graves' hyperthyroidism and ophthalmopathy. From that paper: Based on clinical symptoms, serum thyroxine and TRAb, thyroid ultrasound and orbital computed tomography, diagnoses were reached.

The source is a woman younger than 45 with Graves disease. The sequencing used peripheral blood mononuclear cells (PBMCs), collected at new diagnosis, from a patient treated with antithyroid drugs. The V gene is TRBV9, the J gene TRBJ2-7; D remains ambiguous. The CDR3 reads CASSVENSDYEQYF. DNA of the CDR3: TGTGCCAGCAGCGTAGAAAACAGCGACTACGAGCAGTACTTC.